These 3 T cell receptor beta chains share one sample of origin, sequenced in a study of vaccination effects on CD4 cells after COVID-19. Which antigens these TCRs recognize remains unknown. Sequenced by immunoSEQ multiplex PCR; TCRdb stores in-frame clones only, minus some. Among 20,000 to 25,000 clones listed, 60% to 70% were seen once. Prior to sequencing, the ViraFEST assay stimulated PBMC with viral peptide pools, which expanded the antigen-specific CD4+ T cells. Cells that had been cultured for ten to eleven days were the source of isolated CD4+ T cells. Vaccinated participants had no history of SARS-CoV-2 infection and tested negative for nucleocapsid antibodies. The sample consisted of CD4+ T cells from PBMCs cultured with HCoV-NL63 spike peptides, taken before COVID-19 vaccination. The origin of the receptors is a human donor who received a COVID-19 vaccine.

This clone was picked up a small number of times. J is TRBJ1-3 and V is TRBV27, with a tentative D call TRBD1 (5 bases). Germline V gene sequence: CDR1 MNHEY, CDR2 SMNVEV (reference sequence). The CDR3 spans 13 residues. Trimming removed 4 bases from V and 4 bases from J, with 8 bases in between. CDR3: CASSSQGGNTIYF. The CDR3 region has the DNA TGTGCCAGCAGTTCTCAGGGAGGAAACACCATATATTTT.

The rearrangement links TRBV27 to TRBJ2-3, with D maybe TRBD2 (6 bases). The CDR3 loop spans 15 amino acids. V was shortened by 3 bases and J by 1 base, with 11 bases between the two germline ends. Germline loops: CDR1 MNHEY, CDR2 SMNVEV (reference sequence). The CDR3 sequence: CASSFRLARTDTQYF. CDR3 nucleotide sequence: TGTGCCAGCAGTTTTCGCCTAGCGCGCACAGATACGCAGTATTTT.

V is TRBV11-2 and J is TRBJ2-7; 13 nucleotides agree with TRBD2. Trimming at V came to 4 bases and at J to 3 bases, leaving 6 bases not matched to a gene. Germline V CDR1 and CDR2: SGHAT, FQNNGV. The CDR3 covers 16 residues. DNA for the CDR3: TGTGCCAGCAGCTCCCGACTAGCGGGGGGACTCTACGAGCAGTACTTC. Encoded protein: CASSSRLAGGLYEQYF.